This T cell receptor (beta chain) was identified in a study of blood T cell repertoires in COVID-19. Study summary: Both acute and convalescent COVID-19 samples were obtained from the United States, Italy and Spain.

This clone was detected only once. The ends were cut back, 0 bases at V and 7 bases at J, with 16 bases in the middle. The CDR3 spans 15 residues. CDR1 SGDLS and CDR2 YYNGEE come from the germline V gene. TCRdb keeps only in-frame clones here, not all; method: immunoSEQ multiplex PCR. The table records hundreds of thousands of clones, about 90% of them present only once. This TCR was recovered from a man aged 45-65 years who had been exposed to COVID-19. The specimen was PBMCs or T cells enriched from blood (not recorded which). The chain is built from TRBV9 and TRBJ1-2; a weak D match, TRBD1 (5 bases). The CDR3 sequence: CASSVEGSRVPGYTF. The DNA of the CDR3 is TGTGCCAGCAGCGTAGAGGGGTCCCGAGTCCCTGGCTACACCTTC.